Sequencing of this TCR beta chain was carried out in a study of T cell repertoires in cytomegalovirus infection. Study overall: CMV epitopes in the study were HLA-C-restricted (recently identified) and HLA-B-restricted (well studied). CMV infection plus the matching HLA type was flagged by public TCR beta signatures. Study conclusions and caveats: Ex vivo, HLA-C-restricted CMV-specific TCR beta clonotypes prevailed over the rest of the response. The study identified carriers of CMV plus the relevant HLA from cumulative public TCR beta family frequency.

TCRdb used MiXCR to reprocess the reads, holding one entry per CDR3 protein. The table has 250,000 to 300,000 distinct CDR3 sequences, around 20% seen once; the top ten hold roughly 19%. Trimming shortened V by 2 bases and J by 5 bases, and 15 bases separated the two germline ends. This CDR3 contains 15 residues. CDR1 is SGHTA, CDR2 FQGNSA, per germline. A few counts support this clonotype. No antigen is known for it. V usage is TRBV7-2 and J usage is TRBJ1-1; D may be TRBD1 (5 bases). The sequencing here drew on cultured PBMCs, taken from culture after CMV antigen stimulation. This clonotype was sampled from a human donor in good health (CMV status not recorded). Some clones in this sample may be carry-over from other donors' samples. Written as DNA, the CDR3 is TGTGCCAGCAGCTTAAGGCCGGGGGGAGGGACTGAAGCTTTCTTT. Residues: CASSLRPGGGTEAFF.